A single sample gave rise to the 24 T cell receptor beta chains below, sequenced in a study of type 1 regulatory T cells. A single record per CDR3 protein comes from TCRdb applying MiXCR to the reads. The repertoire consists of about 74,000 distinct CDR3 sequences, with about 69% occurring once and the leading ten covering 7.6%. These receptors have no known antigen. The source material was cultured T cells, either the whole culture or a sorted T cell fraction (not recorded which). Subset specified: Tr1-enriched cell product generated in vitro against host alloantigens. The receptors were sampled from a human donor in good health.

The chain combines TRBV7-6 with TRBJ1-3; D is ambiguous. Trimming took 3 bases from V and 8 from J, leaving 11 bases between them. This CDR3 has 13 residues. From germline, CDR1 is SGHVS and CDR2 FNYEAQ. The CDR3 DNA is TGTGCCAGCAGCTTGGATCCTTTGGACACCATATATTTT. As protein: CASSLDPLDTIYF.

The V gene is TRBV20-1, the J gene TRBJ2-5, with D possibly being TRBD1 (5 bases). Germline V gene sequence: CDR1 DFQATT, CDR2 SNEGSKA (reference sequence). The CDR3 loop spans 11 amino acids. V was clipped by 4 bases and J by 5 bases, with 8 bases between them. CDR3 nucleotide sequence: TGCAGTGCTACAGGGTTGGAGACCCAGTACTTC. It encodes CSATGLETQYF.

This clonotype was counted once. The chain carries TRBV7-9 and TRBJ2-7, with 7 nucleotides matching TRBD2. Looked up from germline, CDR1 is SEHNR and CDR2 is FQNEAQ (reference sequence). The CDR3 extends over 15 amino acids. V lost 6 bases and J lost 2; bases outside the gene matches: 10. The CDR3 nucleotides read TGTGCCAGCAGTCCTTCACTAGCGAACACCTACGAGCAGTACTTC. Protein: CASSPSLANTYEQYF.

This clonotype was observed a few times. The V call is TRBV6-5, the J call TRBJ2-1, with D unclear. CDR3 size: 16 residues. Germline V gene sequence: CDR1 MNHEY, CDR2 SVGAGI. V was shortened by 0 bases and J by 9 bases, with 18 bases between the two germline ends. This chain's CDR3 is CASSYSFHSGVSEQFF. The CDR3 bases are TGTGCCAGCAGTTACTCTTTCCATTCTGGGGTTAGTGAGCAGTTCTTC.

V gene TRBV30 combines with J gene TRBJ1-4; no definite D call. V shed 8 bases and J shed 0 bases, with 10 bases lying between them. Germline V gene data show CDR1 as GTSNPN and CDR2 as SVGIG (reference sequence). This CDR3 is built from 13 residues. This CDR3 is CAGRRATNEKLFF. DNA of the CDR3: TGTGCCGGTCGACGCGCAACTAATGAAAAACTGTTTTTT.

This chain joins TRBV27 and TRBJ2-3; D is ambiguous. Per germline, CDR1 MNHEY and CDR2 SMNVEV (reference sequence). The CDR3 spans 13 residues. Trimming cost V 2 bases and J 6 bases, with 9 bases left between them. For the CDR3, the DNA is TGTGCCAGCAGTTTACGTGGGTTGGATACGCAGTATTTT. Translated, it gives CASSLRGLDTQYF.

The chain links TRBV5-1 to TRBJ2-7; D is unclear. Trimming shortened V by 0 bases and J by 3 bases, and 13 bases separated the two germline ends. This CDR3 has 15 amino acids. Germline V gives CDR1 SGHRS, CDR2 YFSETQ. The CDR3 DNA follows: TGCGCCAGCAGCTTGGAGAGAGGCTCCAACTACGAGCAGTACTTC. Its protein is CASSLERGSNYEQYF. Full variable domain (rest looked up from reference TRBV5-1 and TRBJ2-7): KAGVTQTPRYLIKTRGQQVTLSCSPISGHRSVSWYQQTPGQGLQFLFEYFSETQRNKGNFPGRFSGRQFSNSRSEMNVSTLELGDSALYLCASSLERGSNYEQYFGPGTRLTVT.

The chain couples TRBV29-1 to TRBJ2-5; D gene ambiguous. The V end lost 0 bases, the J end lost 2 bases, and 16 bases lay between the germline ends. The CDR3 contains 16 residues. Per the germline V gene, CDR1 is SQVTM and CDR2 is ANQGSEA. The CDR3 DNA sequence: TGCAGCGTTGAAGAGCACCTCCTTCTTAAACAAGAGACCCAGTACTTC. This translates into CSVEEHLLLKQETQYF.

This chain connects TRBV5-5 to TRBJ1-4; D ambiguous. V was clipped by 4 bases and J by 8 bases, with 12 bases between them. CDR3 length: 13 amino acids. The germline V gene encodes CDR1 SGHKS and CDR2 YYEKEE (reference sequence). The CDR3 loop reads CASSPNPAEKLFF. The CDR3, as DNA: TGTGCCAGCAGCCCTAACCCGGCCGAAAAACTGTTTTTT. Combining the CDR3 with reference TRBV5-5 and TRBJ1-4 gives the whole variable domain DAGVTQSPTHLIKTRGQQVTLRCSPISGHKSVSWYQQVLGQGPQFIFQYYEKEERGRGNFPDRFSARQFPNYSSELNVNALLLGDSALYLCASSPNPAEKLFFGSGTQLSVL.

The rearrangement links TRBV20-1 to TRBJ1-2; 7 bases agree with TRBD1. The CDR3 covers 12 residues. Germline CDR1 and CDR2: DFQATT and SNEGSKA (reference sequence). Trimming took 6 bases from V and 4 from J; bases not matched to a gene: 5. CDR3 DNA sequence: TGCAGTGCAAGACAGGGCGTCTATGGCTACACCTTC. Protein: CSARQGVYGYTF.

The chain combines TRBV20-1 with TRBJ2-3; D is undetermined. CDR3 size: 12 residues. Trimming cost V 3 bases and J 4 bases, with 8 bases left between them. Germline CDR1 is DFQATT and CDR2 is SNEGSKA (reference sequence). CDR3 amino acids: CSASEGSDTQYF. The CDR3 region has the DNA TGCAGTGCTAGTGAAGGGTCAGATACGCAGTATTTT.

CDR3 nucleotides: TGTGCCACCAGTGAATCCCTAGGCACAGATACGCAGTATTTT. Its protein is CATSESLGTDTQYF. The rearrangement joins TRBV24-1 to TRBJ2-3; D remains ambiguous. Per germline, CDR1 KGHDR and CDR2 SFDVKD. The length of the CDR3 is 14 residues. V lost 4 bases, J lost 1 base, and 8 bases lay in between.

The chain couples TRBV4-3 to TRBJ2-6, with 8 bases fitting TRBD2. The V segment lost 1 base and the J segment 0 bases; nucleotides outside the gene matches: 11. Germline V gene sequence: CDR1 LGHNA, CDR2 YSLEER. The CDR3 is 20 amino acids. CDR3 sequence reads: CASSQVVASGFSSGANVLTF. For the CDR3, the DNA is TGCGCCAGCAGCCAAGTAGTGGCTAGCGGGTTTAGCTCTGGGGCCAACGTCCTGACTTTC.

This sequence joins TRBV3-1 and TRBJ1-3, with TRBD1 matching over 7 bases. The CDR3 contains 13 residues. CDR1 is LGHDT and CDR2 is YNNKEL in the germline V gene (reference sequence). The V and J ends lost 5 bases and 2 bases, in that order; junction bases with no gene match: 0. As DNA, the CDR3 is TGTGCCAGCAGCGACAGGGCTGGAAACACCATATATTTT. Its protein product is CASSDRAGNTIYF.

Only one count was recorded for this clonotype. CDR3 residues: CASSGQPSGNTIYF. The CDR3 DNA reads as TGTGCCAGCAGTGGACAGCCTTCTGGAAACACCATATATTTT. This chain uses TRBV6-2 or TRBV6-3 with TRBJ1-3; maybe TRBD1 (6 bases). Germline-derived CDR1 and CDR2 are MNHEY and SVGEGT. Trimming left V 5 bases short and J 1 base short, with 9 bases between. This CDR3 is 14 amino acids long.

This clonotype was counted between two and nine times. The chain is built from TRBV20-1 and TRBJ1-4; D perhaps matches TRBD1 (6 bases). CDR1 and CDR2 (germline): DFQATT, SNEGSKA (reference sequence). With 6 bases removed from V and 8 bases from J, the gap between germline ends came to 16 bases. The CDR3 is 13 residues long. In DNA, the CDR3 is TGCAGTGCGGGCCTAGGGGGTATGGAAAAACTGTTTTTT. Protein: CSAGLGGMEKLFF.

This clonotype was seen more than once but under ten times. This chain links TRBV27 with TRBJ2-5; the D is unclear. The V end was cut by 0 bases, the J end by 5 bases, with 7 bases between. The CDR3 runs 13 residues. The germline V gene has CDR1 MNHEY and CDR2 SMNVEV (reference sequence). CDR3 sequence: CASSLSLRETQYF. The CDR3 region has the DNA TGTGCCAGCAGTTTATCTTTAAGGGAGACCCAGTACTTC.

The chain joins TRBV20-1 to TRBJ2-5; TRBD2 matches 7 bases. The CDR3 contains 16 residues. J lost 5 bases, V lost 3 bases, and 15 bases had no gene match. Per germline, CDR1 DFQATT and CDR2 SNEGSKA (reference sequence). CDR3 sequence reads: CSARASGRGAGETQYF. The CDR3 DNA follows: TGCAGTGCTAGGGCGTCGGGGCGTGGAGCGGGGGAGACCCAGTACTTC.

The chain has TRBV6-2 or TRBV6-3 and TRBJ2-3; 11 nucleotides match TRBD2. V dropped 8 bases and J dropped 3; count of bases not matched to a gene: 4. Germline CDR1 and CDR2: MNHEY and SVGEGT. The CDR3 spans 14 residues. CDR3 loop: CASVAGGTTDTQYF. The CDR3 DNA is TGTGCCAGCGTAGCGGGAGGGACAACAGATACGCAGTATTTT.

The rearrangement uses TRBV7-9 and TRBJ2-3; D might be TRBD2 (6 bases). This CDR3 is built from 16 residues. Trimming removed 5 bases from V and 4 bases from J, with 19 bases in between. Germline CDR1 and CDR2: SEHNR and FQNEAQ (reference sequence). The DNA of the CDR3 is TGTGCCAGCAGCCCCCGATTCGGGAGTGTCTCAGATACGCAGTATTTT. It translates to CASSPRFGSVSDTQYF.

This clonotype was seen a handful of times. The rearrangement uses TRBV9 and TRBJ2-2, with 12 bases identical to TRBD1. In germline, CDR1 is SGDLS, CDR2 YYNGEE. The CDR3 spans 15 residues. J gave up 8 bases and V 2 bases, and 4 bases lay outside the gene matches. The CDR3 loop is CASSVRDRGRGELFF. The DNA for the CDR3 is TGTGCCAGCAGCGTCCGGGACAGGGGGCGTGGGGAGCTGTTTTTT. The complete variable domain, with remaining parts taken from reference TRBV9 and TRBJ2-2, reads DSGVTQTPKHLITATGQRVTLRCSPRSGDLSVYWYQQSLDQGLQFLIQYYNGEERAKGNILERFSAQQFPDLHSELNLSSLELGDSALYFCASSVRDRGRGELFFGEGSRLTVL.

This sequence joins TRBV12-3 or TRBV12-4 and TRBJ2-1; TRBD2 matches at 11 bases. Unmatched junction bases numbered 7, after V lost 6 bases and J lost 0 bases. This CDR3 has 17 amino acids. CDR3 in DNA: TGTGCCAGCAGGGGACTAGCGGATACTAGCTCCTACAATGAGCAGTTCTTC. Amino acids: CASRGLADTSSYNEQFF.

The chain links TRBV20-1 to TRBJ1-5, with D maybe TRBD1 (6 bases). The CDR3 sequence is 16 residues long. The V end was cut by 5 bases, the J end by 4 bases, with 21 bases between. Germline V gene sequence: CDR1 DFQATT, CDR2 SNEGSKA (reference sequence). The DNA for the CDR3 is TGCAGTGCTGTAAGGGGGTCTGGACAGCGTAATCAGCCCCAGCATTTT. Residues: CSAVRGSGQRNQPQHF.

This clonotype showed up just a few times. DNA for the CDR3: TGTGCCAGCAGCTTTACTACGAGAGGCGGGAGGCGCCGCTCCTACGAGCAGTACTTC. It encodes CASSFTTRGGRRRSYEQYF. The rearrangement links TRBV7-2 to TRBJ2-7; 8 nucleotides match TRBD2. The CDR3 consists of 19 residues. The trim removed 3 bases at V and 0 bases at J, leaving 16 bases unmatched. Germline loops: CDR1 SGHTA, CDR2 FQGNSA.